This entry features one T cell receptor beta chain sequence. The antigen remains undetermined. There are 14 residues in the CDR3. Trimming removed 5 bases from V and 4 bases from J, with 17 bases in between. CDR1 is SQVTM and CDR2 is ANQGSEA in the germline V gene. The sample belongs to a study of read filtering for tumor transcriptome and immune sequencing. Every patient had bone marrow sampled while the disease was active. The library was built from about 400 ng RNA with molecular barcoded adaptors for alpha/delta and beta/gamma chains. TCRdb reanalysed the reads using MiXCR and keeps one entry per CDR3 protein. In the table there are around 60,000 distinct CDR3 sequences, around 21% of which are singletons. Findings and limits, study-wide: This fraction held mixed bone marrow immune cells after CD138-negative sorting.

The receptor's source is a donor at least 40 years old with multiple myeloma. J is TRBJ1-1 and V is TRBV29-1; TRBD1 might be the D (6 bases). Sequencing input: a population of CD138-negative cells sorted from bone marrow. Here the CDR3 reads CSVRGGGALTEAFF. The CDR3, as DNA: TGCAGCGTTCGGGGGGGGGGGGCGCTCACTGAAGCTTTCTTT.